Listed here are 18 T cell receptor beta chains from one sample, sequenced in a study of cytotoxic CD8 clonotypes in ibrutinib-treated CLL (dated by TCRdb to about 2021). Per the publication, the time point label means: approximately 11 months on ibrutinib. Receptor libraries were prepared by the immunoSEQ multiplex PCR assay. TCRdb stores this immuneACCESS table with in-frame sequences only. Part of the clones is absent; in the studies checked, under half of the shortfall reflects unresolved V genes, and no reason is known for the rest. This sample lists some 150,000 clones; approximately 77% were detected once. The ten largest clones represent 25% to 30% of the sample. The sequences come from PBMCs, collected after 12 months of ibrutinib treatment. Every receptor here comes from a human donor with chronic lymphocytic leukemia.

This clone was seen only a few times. CDR3 in amino acids: CASSLVGGGVSEQFF. CDR3 DNA sequence: TGTGCCAGCAGCTTAGTCGGGGGGGGCGTCAGTGAGCAGTTCTTC. V and J are TRBV11-2 and TRBJ2-1; the match to TRBD2 covers 8 bases. CDR3 length: 15 amino acids. The V and J ends lost 1 base and 9 bases, in that order; junction bases with no gene match: 8. Germline V gene lookup returns CDR1 SGHAT and CDR2 FQNNGV. The full variable domain, rest sourced from reference TRBV11-2 and TRBJ2-1, is EAGVAQSPRYKIIEKRQSVAFWCNPISGHATLYWYQQILGQGPKLLIQFQNNGVVDDSQLPKDRFSAERLKGVDSTLKIQPAKLEDSAVYLCASSLVGGGVSEQFFGPGTRLTVL.

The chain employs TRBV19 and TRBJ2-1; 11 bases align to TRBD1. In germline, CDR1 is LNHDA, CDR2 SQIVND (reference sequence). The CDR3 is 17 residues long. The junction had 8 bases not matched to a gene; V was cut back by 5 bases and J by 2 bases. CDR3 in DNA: TGTGCCAGTAGTCTATGGACAGGGGGCGTCCCCTACAATGAGCAGTTCTTC. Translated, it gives CASSLWTGGVPYNEQFF.

The CDR3 region is CASSLSVEGTTDTQYF. CDR3 in DNA: TGTGCCAGCAGTTTATCGGTGGAAGGGACCACAGATACGCAGTATTTT. The chain combines TRBV27 with TRBJ2-3; either TRBD1 or TRBD2 may supply D (5 bases each). The CDR3 totals 16 residues. V lost 0 bases, J lost 2 bases, and 12 bases lay in between. The germline V gene encodes CDR1 MNHEY and CDR2 SMNVEV (reference sequence).

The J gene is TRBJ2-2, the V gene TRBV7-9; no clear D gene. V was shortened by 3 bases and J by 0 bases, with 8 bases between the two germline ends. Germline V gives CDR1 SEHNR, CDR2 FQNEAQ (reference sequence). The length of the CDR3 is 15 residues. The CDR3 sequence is CASSFRATNTGELFF. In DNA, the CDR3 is TGTGCCAGCAGCTTTCGGGCTACGAACACCGGGGAGCTGTTTTTT.

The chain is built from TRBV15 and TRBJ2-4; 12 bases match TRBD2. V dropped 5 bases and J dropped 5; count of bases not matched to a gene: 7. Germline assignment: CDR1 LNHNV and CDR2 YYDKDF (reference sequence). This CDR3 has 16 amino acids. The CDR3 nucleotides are TGTGCCACCAGCGGCAGACTAGCGGGAGTGGAAAACATTCAGTACTTC. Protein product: CATSGRLAGVENIQYF.

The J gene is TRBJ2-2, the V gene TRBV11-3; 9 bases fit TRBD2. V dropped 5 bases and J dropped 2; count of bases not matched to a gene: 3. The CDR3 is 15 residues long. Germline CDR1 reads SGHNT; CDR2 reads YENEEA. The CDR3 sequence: CASSPTSGNTGELFF. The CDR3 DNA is TGTGCCAGCAGCCCGACTAGCGGAAACACCGGGGAGCTGTTTTTT.

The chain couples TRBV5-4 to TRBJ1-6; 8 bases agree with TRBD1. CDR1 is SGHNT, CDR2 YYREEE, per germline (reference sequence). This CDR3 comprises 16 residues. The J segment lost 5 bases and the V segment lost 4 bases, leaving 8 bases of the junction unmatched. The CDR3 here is CASSPGQGKNNSPLHF. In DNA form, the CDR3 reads TGTGCCAGCAGCCCCGGACAGGGCAAAAATAATTCACCCCTCCACTTT.

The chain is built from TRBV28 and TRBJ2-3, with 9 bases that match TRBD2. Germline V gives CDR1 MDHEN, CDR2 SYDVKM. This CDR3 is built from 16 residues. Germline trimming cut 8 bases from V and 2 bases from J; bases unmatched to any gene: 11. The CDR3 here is CASLPGLAGITDTQYF. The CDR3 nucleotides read TGTGCCAGCCTTCCGGGGCTAGCGGGAATCACAGATACGCAGTATTTT. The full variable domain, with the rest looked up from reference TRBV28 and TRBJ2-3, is DVKVTQSSRYLVKRTGEKVFLECVQDMDHENMFWYRQDPGLGLRLIYFSYDVKMKEKGDIPEGYSVSREKKERFSLILESASTNQTSMYLCASLPGLAGITDTQYFGPGTRLTVL.

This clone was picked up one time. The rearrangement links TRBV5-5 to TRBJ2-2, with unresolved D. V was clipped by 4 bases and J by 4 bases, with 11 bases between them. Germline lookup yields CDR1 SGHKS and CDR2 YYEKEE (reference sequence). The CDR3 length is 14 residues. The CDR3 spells CASSPGFTTGELFF. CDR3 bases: TGTGCCAGCAGCCCTGGATTCACCACCGGGGAGCTGTTTTTT.

CDR3 DNA: TGTGCCAGCAGCCTTACGGGGGAGGGCCCTCAATGGCAGTATTTT. As protein: CASSLTGEGPQWQYF. The chain links TRBV28 to TRBJ2-3; 7 bases agree with TRBD2. The CDR3 runs to 15 residues. CDR1 is MDHEN and CDR2 is SYDVKM in the germline V gene. J lost 11 bases, V lost 6 bases, and 17 bases had no gene match.

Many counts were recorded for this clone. The CDR3 bases are TGTGCCAGCAGTAAAAAGGGTTCGGGCAATCAGCCCCAGCATTTT. This translates into CASSKKGSGNQPQHF. V is TRBV25-1 and J is TRBJ1-5; D is ambiguous. CDR1 is MGHDK, CDR2 SYGVNS, per germline. The CDR3 has 15 residues. V was cut by 5 bases and J by 2 bases, with 13 bases left in between.

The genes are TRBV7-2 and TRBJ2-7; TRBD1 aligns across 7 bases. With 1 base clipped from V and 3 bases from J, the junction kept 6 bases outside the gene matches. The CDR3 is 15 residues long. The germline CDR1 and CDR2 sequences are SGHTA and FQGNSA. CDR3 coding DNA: TGTGCCAGCAGCTTAGGAGGCCAGGGGGTCTACGAGCAGTACTTC. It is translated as CASSLGGQGVYEQYF.

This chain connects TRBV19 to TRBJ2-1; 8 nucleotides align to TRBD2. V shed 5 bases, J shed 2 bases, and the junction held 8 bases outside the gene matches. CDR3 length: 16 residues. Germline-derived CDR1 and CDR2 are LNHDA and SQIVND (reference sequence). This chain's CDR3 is CASSFRLAGPYNEQFF. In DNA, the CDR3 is TGTGCCAGTAGTTTCAGGCTAGCGGGCCCCTACAATGAGCAGTTCTTC.

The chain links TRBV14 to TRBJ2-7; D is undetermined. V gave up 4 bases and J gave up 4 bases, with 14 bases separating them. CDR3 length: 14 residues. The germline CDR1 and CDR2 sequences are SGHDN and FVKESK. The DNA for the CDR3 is TGTGCCAGCAGCCGCAACACTGTCGGATACGAGCAGTACTTC. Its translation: CASSRNTVGYEQYF.

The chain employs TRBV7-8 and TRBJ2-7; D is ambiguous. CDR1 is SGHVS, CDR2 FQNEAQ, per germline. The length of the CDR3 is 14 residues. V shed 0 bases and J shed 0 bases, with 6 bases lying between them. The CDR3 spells CASSLASGSYEQYF. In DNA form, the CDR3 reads TGTGCCAGCAGCTTAGCGTCTGGCTCCTACGAGCAGTACTTC.

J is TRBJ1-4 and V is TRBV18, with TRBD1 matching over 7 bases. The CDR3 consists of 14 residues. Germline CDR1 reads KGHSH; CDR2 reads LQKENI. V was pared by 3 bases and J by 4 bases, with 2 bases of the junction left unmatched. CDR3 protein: CASSPDRINEKLFF. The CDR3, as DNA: TGTGCCAGCTCACCGGACAGGATTAATGAAAAACTGTTTTTT.

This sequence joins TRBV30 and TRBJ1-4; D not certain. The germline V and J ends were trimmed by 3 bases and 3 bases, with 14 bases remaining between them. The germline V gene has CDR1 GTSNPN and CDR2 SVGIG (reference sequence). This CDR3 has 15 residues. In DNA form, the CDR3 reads TGTGCCTGGAGCCTCGGGGAATCCCCTAATGAAAAACTGTTTTTT. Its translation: CAWSLGESPNEKLFF.

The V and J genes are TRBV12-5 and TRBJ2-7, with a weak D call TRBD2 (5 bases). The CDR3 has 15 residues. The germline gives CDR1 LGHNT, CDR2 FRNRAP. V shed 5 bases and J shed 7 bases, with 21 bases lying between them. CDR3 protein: CASGQTRDPSGEQYF. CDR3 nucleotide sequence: TGTGCTAGTGGTCAGACCCGGGATCCGTCGGGGGAGCAGTACTTC.